This TCR beta chain was recovered during a study of spatial heterogeneity in lung cancer. Time point given: sample taken at primary tumor resection. Sequencing covered unsorted whole RNA taken from tumor, nontumor lung or frozen PBMC. The donor group consisted of around 70 patients who had untreated, early-stage non-small cell lung cancer. This clonotype was seen ten or more times. Every TCR cDNA molecule carried a tag that served as a unique molecular identifier. MiXCR was run by TCRdb on the 5' RACE reads, yielding one entry per CDR3 protein. Here the sample spans about 40,000 distinct CDR3 sequences, 4% to 6% being singletons. Germline V gene data show CDR1 as DFQATT and CDR2 as SNEGSKA (reference sequence). The CDR3 runs 13 residues. V lost 5 bases and J 5 bases, leaving 16 bases between the germline ends.

The clonotype originates from a female donor with early-stage non-small cell lung cancer. The sample consisted of PBMCs, taken at surgery. This sequence joins TRBV20-1 and TRBJ2-7; TRBD2 might be the D (7 bases). The CDR3 reads CSALGRGLNEQYF. Written as DNA, the CDR3 is TGCAGTGCTCTGGGGCGGGGGCTGAACGAGCAGTACTTC.